This TCR beta chain was sequenced in a study of T cells after yellow fever vaccination. Notes on the study in general: Post-booster repertoires again held most primary-vaccination clones (about 95% CD4, over 80% CD8).

This CDR3 has 16 residues. Germline trimming cut 0 bases from V and 0 bases from J; bases unmatched to any gene: 2. Germline V gene lookup returns CDR1 KGHSH and CDR2 LQKENI. TCRdb redid the calling of the 5' RACE reads with MiXCR, one entry per CDR3 protein. The sample consists of about 550,000 distinct CDR3 sequences, around 21% of them appearing once. Turning to this clonotype: Its antigen is not known.

This TCR was recovered from a man aged 30 to 39 who received the YFV17D yellow fever vaccine. The V gene is TRBV18, the J gene TRBJ2-4; 7 nucleotides line up with TRBD2. The sequenced sample was PBMCs, obtained 15 days after the yellow fever booster vaccination. The CDR3 DNA is TGTGCCAGCTCACCACCGCTAGCGGAAGCCAAAAACATTCAGTACTTC. It yields the protein CASSPPLAEAKNIQYF.